Listed below are T cell receptor beta chains from one sample, sequenced in a study of blood T cells in healthy people across ages. TCRdb processed the 5' RACE reads anew with MiXCR; each CDR3 protein has one entry. This table has 700,000 to 850,000 distinct CDR3 sequences, around 36% appearing once. The sample consisted of blood. These receptors were obtained from a man between 18 and 35 years old in good health. Each CDR3 is given with its conserved first and last residue. D genes are given only for firm matches. Clone sizes are given selectively: once, few, many, or a class where the clone is expanded.

abundance	v_gene	d_gene	j_gene	CDR3nt	CDR3aa
-	TRBV6-2/TRBV6-3	-	TRBJ2-6	TGTGCCAGCACCCTGACTAGAACTTACTCTGGGGCCAACGTCCTGACTTTC	CASTLTRTYSGANVLTF
few	TRBV7-3	-	TRBJ1-2	TGTGCCAGCAGCTTAAATCCGGCTAACTATGGCTACACCTTC	CASSLNPANYGYTF
-	TRBV4-3	-	TRBJ1-4	TGCGCCAGCAGCCAAAGGTCCATCAGGGCGGGGGCAACTAATGAAAAACTGTTTTTT	CASSQRSIRAGATNEKLFF
many	TRBV13	-	TRBJ2-7	TGTGCCAGCAGCTTAGAAGGGGACGAGCAGTACTTC	CASSLEGDEQYF
-	TRBV7-2	TRBD2	TRBJ2-5	TGTGCCAGCAGCCGAAAGGCGGGGGGAGAGACCCAGTACTTC	CASSRKAGGETQYF
few	TRBV25-1	TRBD1	TRBJ1-2	TGTGCCAGCAGTGATAGGACAGGGGGTCCCGGCTACACCTTC	CASSDRTGGPGYTF
few	TRBV4-2	-	TRBJ2-7	TGTGCCAGCAGCCACCTCAAGAGCGCGGAACACCCCCGGGAGCAGTACTTC	CASSHLKSAEHPREQYF
few	TRBV25-1	-	TRBJ1-2	TGTGCCAGCAGTGACAAGGGACGGATCTATGGCTACACCTTC	CASSDKGRIYGYTF
-	TRBV6-1	-	TRBJ1-5	TGTGCCAGCAGTGGCGAAGGGCTGAGCAATCAGCCCCAGCATTTT	CASSGEGLSNQPQHF
-	TRBV4-3	TRBD1	TRBJ2-2	TGCGCCAGCAGCTACCGACAGGGGGCTAATGCCGGGGAGCTGTTTTTT	CASSYRQGANAGELFF
many	TRBV20-1	TRBD1	TRBJ2-5	TGCAGTGCTCTACAGGGGTTAGAGACCCAGTACTTC	CSALQGLETQYF
-	TRBV20-1	TRBD1	TRBJ1-3	TGCAGTGCTACCGGGACAGGATACCTAACTGGAAACACCATATATTTT	CSATGTGYLTGNTIYF
-	TRBV5-1	TRBD1	TRBJ1-2	TGCACCAGCAGCCGGACAGGAGGCGATGATGGCTACACCTTC	CTSSRTGGDDGYTF
-	TRBV4-1	TRBD1	TRBJ2-1	TGCGCCAGCAGCGCTATGGTAGGGGGCGGACACAATGAGCAGTTCTTC	CASSAMVGGGHNEQFF
few	TRBV20-1	-	TRBJ1-5	TGCAGTGCTAGACAGAGTAGCAATCAGCCCCAGCATTTT	CSARQSSNQPQHF
many	TRBV12-3/TRBV12-4	TRBD1	TRBJ2-7	TGTGCCAGCACCCGGACAGGGGAGTACGAGCAGTACTTC	CASTRTGEYEQYF
few	TRBV6-5	-	TRBJ1-1	TGTGCCAGCAGTTACGAGGAGGCCAGGGTCGCGGGCACTGAAGCTTTCTTT	CASSYEEARVAGTEAFF
many	TRBV6-5	-	TRBJ2-4	TGTGCCAGCAGTTCCGCGGTACTCAAAAACATTCAGTACTTC	CASSSAVLKNIQYF
-	TRBV5-1	-	TRBJ2-5	TGCGCCAGCAGCCCCACCCAACTTCAGGCACAGTACTTC	CASSPTQLQAQYF
-	TRBV20-1	-	TRBJ1-1	TGCAGTGCTAAGATGAACACTGAAGCTTTCTTT	CSAKMNTEAFF
few	TRBV7-3	-	TRBJ1-1	TGTGCCAGCAGCCTAAGCGCTACAGGGCTCGACGAAGCTTTCTTT	CASSLSATGLDEAFF